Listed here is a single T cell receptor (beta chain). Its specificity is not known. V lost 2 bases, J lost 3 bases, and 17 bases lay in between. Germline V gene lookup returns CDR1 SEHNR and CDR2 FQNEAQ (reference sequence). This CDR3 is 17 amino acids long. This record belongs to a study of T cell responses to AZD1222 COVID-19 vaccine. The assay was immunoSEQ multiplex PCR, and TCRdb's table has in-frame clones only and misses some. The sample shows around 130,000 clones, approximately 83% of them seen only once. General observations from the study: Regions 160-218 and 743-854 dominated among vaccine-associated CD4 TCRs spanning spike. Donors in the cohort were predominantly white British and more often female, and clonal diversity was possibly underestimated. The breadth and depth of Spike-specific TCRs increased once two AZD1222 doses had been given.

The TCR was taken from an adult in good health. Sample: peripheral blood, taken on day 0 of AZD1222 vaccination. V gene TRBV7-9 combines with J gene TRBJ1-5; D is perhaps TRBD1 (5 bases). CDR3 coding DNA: TGTGCCAGCAGCTTAATGGGGTATGGACAAGACAATCAGCCCCAGCATTTT. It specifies CASSLMGYGQDNQPQHF.